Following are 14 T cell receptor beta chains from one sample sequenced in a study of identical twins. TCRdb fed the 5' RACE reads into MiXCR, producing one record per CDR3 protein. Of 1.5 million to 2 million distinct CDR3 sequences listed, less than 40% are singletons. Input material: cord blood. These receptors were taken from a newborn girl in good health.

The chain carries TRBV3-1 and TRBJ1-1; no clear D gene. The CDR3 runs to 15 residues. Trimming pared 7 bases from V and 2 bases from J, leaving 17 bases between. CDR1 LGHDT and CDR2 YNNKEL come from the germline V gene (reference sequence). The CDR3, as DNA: TGTGCCAGCACCACAAAGAACAGATTCAACACTGAAGCTTTCTTT. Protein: CASTTKNRFNTEAFF.

CDR3 bases: TGCAGGACAACGGGGGGCGCGAACTATGGCTACACCTTC. Its translation is CRTTGGANYGYTF. The V call is TRBV20-1, the J call TRBJ1-2, with D possibly being TRBD1 (6 bases). CDR3 length equals 13 residues. Germline V gene lookup returns CDR1 DFQATT and CDR2 SNEGSKA (reference sequence).

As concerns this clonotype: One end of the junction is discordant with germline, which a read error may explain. Here the CDR3 DNA reads TGTGCCAGCAGTCAAGGGGTTCTAGCGGATACGCAGTATTTT. It translates to CASSQGVLADTQYF. The chain links TRBV3-1 to TRBJ2-3; the D gene is possibly TRBD2 (6 bases). This CDR3 contains 14 residues. CDR1 is LGHDT, CDR2 YNNKEL, per germline (reference sequence).

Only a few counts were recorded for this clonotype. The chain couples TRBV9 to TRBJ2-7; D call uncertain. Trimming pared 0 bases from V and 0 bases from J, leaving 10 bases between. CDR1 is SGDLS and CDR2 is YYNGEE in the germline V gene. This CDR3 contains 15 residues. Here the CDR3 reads CASSVAVQPSYEQYF. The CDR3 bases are TGTGCCAGCAGCGTAGCTGTACAGCCCTCCTACGAGCAGTACTTC.

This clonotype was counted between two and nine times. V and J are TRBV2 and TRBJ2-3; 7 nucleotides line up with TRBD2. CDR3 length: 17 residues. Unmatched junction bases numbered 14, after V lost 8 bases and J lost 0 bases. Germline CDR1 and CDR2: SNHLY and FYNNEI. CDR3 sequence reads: CASSKVGGGTSTDTQYF. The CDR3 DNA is TGTGCCAGCTCAAAGGTCGGCGGGGGAACTAGCACAGATACGCAGTATTTT.

This chain's CDR3 is CSAPGGASPYNSPLHF. CDR3 DNA sequence: TGCAGTGCCCCGGGGGGGGCCAGCCCCTATAATTCACCCCTCCACTTT. The J gene is TRBJ1-6, the V gene TRBV20-1, with a weak D call TRBD1 (6 bases). Trimming pared 6 bases from V and 2 bases from J, leaving 17 bases between. Germline V gene lookup returns CDR1 DFQATT and CDR2 SNEGSKA (reference sequence). This CDR3 contains 16 residues.

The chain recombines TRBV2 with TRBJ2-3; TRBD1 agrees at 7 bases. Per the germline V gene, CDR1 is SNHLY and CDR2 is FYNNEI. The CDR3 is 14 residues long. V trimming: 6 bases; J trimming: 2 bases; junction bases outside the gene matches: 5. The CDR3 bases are TGTGCCAGCAGCCAGGGGACAGCCACAGATACGCAGTATTTT. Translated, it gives CASSQGTATDTQYF.

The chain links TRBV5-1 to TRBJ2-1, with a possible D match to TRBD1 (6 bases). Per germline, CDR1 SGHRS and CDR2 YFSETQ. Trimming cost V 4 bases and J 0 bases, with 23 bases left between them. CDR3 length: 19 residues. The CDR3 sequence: CASSTPHRVLISSYNEQFF. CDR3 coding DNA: TGCGCCAGCAGCACACCCCACAGGGTGCTAATCTCCTCCTACAATGAGCAGTTCTTC. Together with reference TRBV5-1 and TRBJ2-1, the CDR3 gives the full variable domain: KAGVTQTPRYLIKTRGQQVTLSCSPISGHRSVSWYQQTPGQGLQFLFEYFSETQRNKGNFPGRFSGRQFSNSRSEMNVSTLELGDSALYLCASSTPHRVLISSYNEQFFGPGTRLTVL.

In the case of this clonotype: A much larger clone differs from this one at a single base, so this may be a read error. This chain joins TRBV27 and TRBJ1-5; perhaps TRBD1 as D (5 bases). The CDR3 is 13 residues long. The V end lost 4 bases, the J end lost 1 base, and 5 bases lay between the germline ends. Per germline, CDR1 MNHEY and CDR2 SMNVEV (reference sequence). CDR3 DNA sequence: TGTGCCAGCAGTTGGACAAGCAATCAGCCCCAGCATTTT. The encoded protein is CASSWTSNQPQHF.

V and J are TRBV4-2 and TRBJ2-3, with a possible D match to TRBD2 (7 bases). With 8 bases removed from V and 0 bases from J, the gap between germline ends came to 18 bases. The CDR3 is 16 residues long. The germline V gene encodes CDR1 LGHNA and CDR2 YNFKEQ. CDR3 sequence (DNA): TGTGCCAGCCTCAAGGGGGGGCGGTCTAGCACAGATACGCAGTATTTT. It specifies CASLKGGRSSTDTQYF.

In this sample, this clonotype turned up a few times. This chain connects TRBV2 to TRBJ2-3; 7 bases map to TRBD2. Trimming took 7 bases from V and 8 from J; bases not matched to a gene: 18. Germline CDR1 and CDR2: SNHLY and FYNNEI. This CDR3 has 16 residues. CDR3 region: CASNLGLVGEGGTQYF. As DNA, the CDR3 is TGTGCCAGCAACCTCGGACTAGTCGGAGAAGGCGGTACGCAGTATTTT.

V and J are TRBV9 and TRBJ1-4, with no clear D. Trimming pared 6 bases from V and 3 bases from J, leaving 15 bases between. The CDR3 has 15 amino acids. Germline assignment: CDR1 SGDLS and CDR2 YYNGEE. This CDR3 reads CASTQGQAANEKLFF. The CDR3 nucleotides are TGTGCCAGCACCCAAGGGCAGGCCGCTAATGAAAAACTGTTTTTT. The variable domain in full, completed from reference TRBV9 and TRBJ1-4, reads DSGVTQTPKHLITATGQRVTLRCSPRSGDLSVYWYQQSLDQGLQFLIQYYNGEERAKGNILERFSAQQFPDLHSELNLSSLELGDSALYFCASTQGQAANEKLFFGSGTQLSVL.

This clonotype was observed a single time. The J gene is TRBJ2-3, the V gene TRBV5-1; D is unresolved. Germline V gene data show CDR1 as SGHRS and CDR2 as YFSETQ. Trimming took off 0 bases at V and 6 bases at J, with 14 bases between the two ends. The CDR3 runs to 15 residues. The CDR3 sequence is CASSLVVGVADTQYF. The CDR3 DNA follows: TGCGCCAGCAGCTTGGTCGTAGGTGTGGCGGATACGCAGTATTTT.

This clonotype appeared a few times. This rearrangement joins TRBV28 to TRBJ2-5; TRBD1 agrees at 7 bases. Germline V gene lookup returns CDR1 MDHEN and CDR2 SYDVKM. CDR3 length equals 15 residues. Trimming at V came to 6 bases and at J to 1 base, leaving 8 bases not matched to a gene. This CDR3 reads CASRPQGTAQETQYF. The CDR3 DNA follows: TGTGCCAGCAGACCTCAGGGGACAGCCCAAGAGACCCAGTACTTC.